Below, 19 T cell receptor beta chains from the same sample are listed, as sequenced in a study of T cells in Graves' hyperthyroidism and ophthalmopathy. RNA transcripts served as the template for amplifying TCR beta CDR3 regions. Researchers ran a first-round RT-PCR on the TCR CDR3 using the HTBI primer set. TCRdb redid the calling of the multiplex PCR reads with MiXCR, one entry per CDR3 protein. The profile shows about 400,000 distinct CDR3 sequences, under 15% of them singletons. Sequences were obtained from blood. The receptors come from a woman in her twenties or thirties with Graves' hyperthyroidism.

This clonotype occurred a few times. The rearrangement joins TRBV2 to TRBJ2-2; 11 bases fit TRBD2. J was trimmed by 0 bases and V by 10 bases; bases with no gene match: 10. The CDR3 length is 17 residues. Germline V gene lookup returns CDR1 SNHLY and CDR2 FYNNEI. CDR3 region: CATQSGTSGANTGELFF. CDR3 coding DNA: TGTGCCACCCAATCCGGGACTAGCGGAGCGAACACCGGGGAGCTGTTTTTT.

This clonotype occurred a few times. This chain connects TRBV28 to TRBJ2-3; the D is unclear. Trimming took 6 bases from V and 2 from J, leaving 9 bases between them. This CDR3 is built from 13 residues. Germline V lookup: CDR1 MDHEN, CDR2 SYDVKM. CDR3 coding DNA: TGTGCCAGCAGAGAGTACCACACAGATACGCAGTATTTT. Protein sequence: CASREYHTDTQYF. The full variable domain, its missing parts supplied by reference TRBV28 and TRBJ2-3, is DVKVTQSSRYLVKRTGEKVFLECVQDMDHENMFWYRQDPGLGLRLIYFSYDVKMKEKGDIPEGYSVSREKKERFSLILESASTNQTSMYLCASREYHTDTQYFGPGTRLTVL.

This clonotype was detected ten times or more. The V and J genes are TRBV5-1 and TRBJ1-2; unclear D gene. CDR1 and CDR2 (germline): SGHRS, YFSETQ. The CDR3 covers 14 residues. Trimming pared 3 bases from V and 7 bases from J, leaving 16 bases between. The CDR3 protein is CASSSTSAGAGYTF. The CDR3 DNA reads TGCGCCAGCAGCTCGACCAGTGCCGGCGCTGGCTACACCTTC.

This clonotype was seen repeatedly, ten times or more. CDR3 amino acids: CASSLMGEGLETQYF. DNA for the CDR3: TGTGCCAGCAGCTTGATGGGGGAGGGCCTCGAGACCCAGTACTTC. The chain couples TRBV7-2 to TRBJ2-5, with TRBD2 identical over 7 bases. The CDR3 consists of 15 residues. Losses at the gene ends were 3 bases for V and 5 bases for J; bases not matched to a gene: 9. CDR1 is SGHTA, CDR2 FQGNSA, per germline.

Ten or more counts support this clonotype. V usage is TRBV6-1 and J usage is TRBJ2-1; maybe TRBD2 (5 bases). Germline V lookup: CDR1 MNHNS, CDR2 SASEGT. The CDR3 covers 14 residues. V lost 6 bases and J 2 bases, leaving 11 bases between the germline ends. The CDR3 bases are TGTGCCAGCAGCGAAAACGGGGCCTACAATGAGCAGTTCTTC. As protein: CASSENGAYNEQFF.

This rearrangement joins TRBV7-9 to TRBJ2-7; 16 bases agree with TRBD2. The CDR3 length is 17 residues. Germline V gene data show CDR1 as SEHNR and CDR2 as FQNEAQ (reference sequence). The V and J ends lost 3 bases and 1 base, in that order; junction bases with no gene match: 3. The CDR3 DNA is TGTGCCAGCAGCTTTGGGACTAGCGGGAGGGGTTCCTACGAGCAGTACTTC. Its translation: CASSFGTSGRGSYEQYF.

This clonotype came up a few times. This chain's CDR3 is CASSSVRGDRYNEQFF. The CDR3 nucleotides are TGTGCCAGCAGTTCTGTAAGAGGCGACCGATACAATGAGCAGTTCTTC. This sequence joins TRBV28 and TRBJ2-1, with D uncertain. Germline V gives CDR1 MDHEN, CDR2 SYDVKM. The V end was cut by 4 bases, the J end by 4 bases, with 17 bases between. This CDR3 comprises 16 residues.

This clonotype occurred many times. CDR3 sequence: CASSVGQSPNNEQFF. In DNA, the CDR3 is TGTGCCAGCAGTGTAGGACAGAGTCCGAACAATGAGCAGTTCTTC. The chain carries TRBV12-3 or TRBV12-4 and TRBJ2-1, with a possible D match to TRBD1 (6 bases). V was cut by 5 bases and J by 5 bases, with 16 bases left in between. The CDR3 extends over 15 amino acids.

This clonotype has only a few counts. The chain couples TRBV18 to TRBJ1-1; D might be TRBD1 (6 bases). The CDR3 spans 11 residues. Germline loops: CDR1 KGHSH, CDR2 LQKENI. V was trimmed by 8 bases and J by 7 bases, leaving 11 bases between them. The CDR3 spells CASHREGEAFF. As DNA, the CDR3 is TGTGCCAGCCACAGGGAGGGTGAAGCTTTCTTT.

This clonotype was counted many times. The chain's CDR3 is CASSFPGGEQFF. In DNA form, the CDR3 reads TGTGCCAGCAGCTTCCCGGGAGGTGAGCAGTTCTTC. The chain links TRBV3-1 to TRBJ2-1; TRBD2 agrees at 7 bases. Germline V lookup: CDR1 LGHDT, CDR2 YNNKEL (reference sequence). V shed 5 bases and J 9 bases; nucleotides not matched to a gene: 4. The length of the CDR3 is 12 residues.

In its sample, this clonotype was seen a few times. V and J are TRBV20-1 and TRBJ2-1; D is undetermined. This CDR3 has 13 residues. V gave up 0 bases and J gave up 5 bases, with 8 bases separating them. Germline CDR1 is DFQATT and CDR2 is SNEGSKA (reference sequence). The chain's CDR3 is CSARDLQDNEQFF. The CDR3 nucleotides are TGCAGTGCTAGAGACCTCCAAGACAATGAGCAGTTCTTC.

The chain combines TRBV29-1 with TRBJ1-2; tentative D call: TRBD1 (5 bases). The V and J ends lost 4 bases and 1 base respectively, with 10 bases between them. This CDR3 spans 13 amino acids. Germline CDR1 reads SQVTM; CDR2 reads ANQGSEA. CDR3 DNA sequence: TGCAGCGTTGGGCCAGGGAATAACTATGGCTACACCTTC. As protein: CSVGPGNNYGYTF.

This sequence joins TRBV2 and TRBJ1-2, with D unresolved. Per germline, CDR1 SNHLY and CDR2 FYNNEI. Trimming removed 7 bases at V and 3 bases at J, with 6 bases between. This CDR3 region has 11 residues. The CDR3 region is CASKLYYGYTF. The CDR3 nucleotides are TGTGCCAGCAAATTGTACTATGGCTACACCTTC.

This clonotype was found many times. This chain connects TRBV28 to TRBJ2-7; possibly TRBD1 for D (5 bases). V dropped 6 bases and J dropped 2 bases, with 17 bases sitting between them. This CDR3 spans 15 amino acids. CDR1 MDHEN and CDR2 SYDVKM come from the germline V gene. The CDR3 loop reads CASSRIVRDTYEQYF. The CDR3 DNA sequence: TGTGCCAGCAGCCGTATAGTCAGGGATACCTACGAGCAGTACTTC. Combining the CDR3 with reference TRBV28 and TRBJ2-7 gives the whole variable domain DVKVTQSSRYLVKRTGEKVFLECVQDMDHENMFWYRQDPGLGLRLIYFSYDVKMKEKGDIPEGYSVSREKKERFSLILESASTNQTSMYLCASSRIVRDTYEQYFGPGTRLTVT.

V usage is TRBV15 and J usage is TRBJ1-5, with no clear D. This CDR3 has 13 residues. CDR1 is LNHNV and CDR2 is YYDKDF in the germline V gene (reference sequence). V lost 0 bases and J lost 5, with 5 bases in between. The CDR3 bases are TGTGCCACCAGCAGAGATCTTTATCAGCCCCAGCATTTT. Amino acids: CATSRDLYQPQHF.

This clonotype was seen repeatedly, ten times or more. J is TRBJ1-6 and V is TRBV2; D ambiguous. This CDR3 spans 14 amino acids. Germline loops: CDR1 SNHLY, CDR2 FYNNEI. V was trimmed by 0 bases and J by 10 bases, leaving 10 bases between them. The CDR3 is CASSEAYRDSPLHF. DNA of the CDR3: TGTGCCAGCAGTGAAGCCTACAGAGACTCACCCCTCCACTTT.

There are a few counts of this clonotype. DNA for the CDR3: TGTGCCAGCAGCCCCGGGACAGGGGATGGCTACACCTTC. Residues: CASSPGTGDGYTF. This chain connects TRBV6-1 to TRBJ1-2; 10 nucleotides match TRBD1. Germline trimming cut 6 bases from V and 6 bases from J; bases unmatched to any gene: 4. Germline assignment: CDR1 MNHNS and CDR2 SASEGT. The CDR3 contains 13 residues.

This clonotype was found a few times. CDR3 sequence reads: CATSDLGGREGYTF. DNA of the CDR3: TGTGCCACCAGTGATTTAGGGGGGCGCGAAGGCTACACCTTC. The rearrangement joins TRBV24-1 to TRBJ1-2; TRBD1 might be the D (6 bases). This CDR3 spans 14 amino acids. The V and J ends lost 1 base and 8 bases respectively, with 13 bases between them. Per the germline V gene, CDR1 is KGHDR and CDR2 is SFDVKD.

This clonotype has just a few counts. The CDR3 DNA reads as TGTGCCATCAGTGAGTCCGGGGCGGGAGGATTAGATGAGCAGTTCTTC. Protein product: CAISESGAGGLDEQFF. The chain combines TRBV10-3 with TRBJ2-1; TRBD2 agrees at 8 bases. CDR3 length equals 16 residues. J gave up 8 bases and V 0 bases, and 9 bases lay outside the gene matches. The V gene's germline CDR1 is ENHRY and CDR2 SYGVKD.